Each of the 24 T cell receptor beta chains below was sequenced from the same sample in a study of T cell responses to AZD1222 COVID-19 vaccine. Sequenced by immunoSEQ multiplex PCR; TCRdb stores in-frame clones only, minus some. Among 110,000 to 150,000 clones listed, approximately 92% were seen once. The starting material was peripheral blood, obtained on day 0 of AZD1222 vaccination. The receptor source for this set is an adult in good health.

The chain carries TRBV3-1 (or the pseudogene TRBV3-2) and TRBJ2-3; D unresolved. Germline V gene lookup returns CDR1 LGHDT and CDR2 YNNKEL (reference sequence). There are 14 residues in the CDR3. Trimming removed 1 base from V and 2 bases from J, with 7 bases in between. Written as DNA, the CDR3 is TGTGCCAGCAGCCAAGTAGGTTACACAGATACGCAGTATTTT. Protein: CASSQVGYTDTQYF.

Only one count was recorded for this clone. The chain employs TRBV6-5 and TRBJ1-4; perhaps TRBD1 as D (6 bases). CDR1 is MNHEY and CDR2 is SVGAGI in the germline V gene. This CDR3 contains 13 residues. Trimming removed 8 bases from V and 6 bases from J, with 13 bases in between. The CDR3 region has the DNA TGTGCCAGCGTCCGGAACAGGGATGAAAAACTGTTTTTT. Amino acid sequence: CASVRNRDEKLFF.

This rearrangement joins TRBV7-9 to TRBJ2-2, with D possibly matching TRBD2 (6 bases). Trimming shortened V by 6 bases and J by 3 bases, and 14 bases separated the two germline ends. Germline V gene data show CDR1 as SEHNR and CDR2 as FQNEAQ (reference sequence). The CDR3 runs 15 residues. The CDR3 DNA is TGTGCCAGCAGACCCCCTAGCGCCCACACCGGGGAGCTGTTTTTT. Protein: CASRPPSAHTGELFF.

This CDR3 reads CASSLRGGSIRTEAFF. CDR3 bases: TGTGCCAGCAGTTTGAGGGGGGGCTCAATTCGCACTGAAGCTTTCTTT. The chain joins TRBV6-5 to TRBJ1-1; TRBD1 might be the D (6 bases). Germline V gene lookup returns CDR1 MNHEY and CDR2 SVGAGI. The V gene lost 4 bases and the J gene lost 4 bases, with 19 bases spanning the gap. The CDR3 sequence is 16 residues long.

The chain recombines TRBV19 with TRBJ2-1; 14 bases map to TRBD2. The CDR3 is made up of 18 amino acids. J gave up 8 bases and V 1 base, and 10 bases lay outside the gene matches. Germline-derived CDR1 and CDR2 are LNHDA and SQIVND (reference sequence). CDR3: CASSIGLAGGLGVYEQFF. In DNA, the CDR3 is TGTGCCAGTAGTATAGGACTAGCGGGAGGGCTTGGAGTATATGAGCAGTTCTTC.

The genes are TRBV9 and TRBJ2-1, with a tentative D call TRBD2 (7 bases). Germline V gives CDR1 SGDLS, CDR2 YYNGEE. The germline V and J ends were trimmed by 3 bases and 0 bases, with 10 bases remaining between them. This CDR3 comprises 15 residues. The CDR3 sequence is CASSEGEGSYNEQFF. CDR3 bases: TGTGCCAGCAGCGAGGGGGAGGGCTCCTACAATGAGCAGTTCTTC. Complete variable domain (other parts from reference TRBV9 and TRBJ2-1): DSGVTQTPKHLITATGQRVTLRCSPRSGDLSVYWYQQSLDQGLQFLIQYYNGEERAKGNILERFSAQQFPDLHSELNLSSLELGDSALYFCASSEGEGSYNEQFFGPGTRLTVL.

The chain combines TRBV10-3 with TRBJ1-6; the D gene is possibly TRBD1 (5 bases). Trimming cost V 3 bases and J 9 bases, with 6 bases left between them. Germline CDR1 and CDR2: ENHRY and SYGVKD. This CDR3 has 12 amino acids. The CDR3 region is CAISEGASPLHF. CDR3 DNA sequence: TGTGCCATCAGTGAAGGGGCTTCACCCCTCCACTTT.

This rearrangement joins TRBV5-6 to TRBJ2-7; D possibly uses TRBD1 or TRBD2 (5 bases each). Germline CDR1 SGHDT, CDR2 YYEEEE. The length of the CDR3 is 15 residues. V was cut by 0 bases and J by 2 bases, with 12 bases left in between. The CDR3 nucleotides read TGTGCCAGCAGCTTGGGGGGGACGGCGACCTACGAGCAGTACTTC. This translates into CASSLGGTATYEQYF.

This clone was picked up one time. The chain employs TRBV5-1 and TRBJ2-1, with TRBD2 matching 11 bases. This CDR3 is 16 amino acids long. V gave up 0 bases and J gave up 7 bases; unmatched junction bases: 6. CDR1 SGHRS and CDR2 YFSETQ come from the germline V gene. This CDR3 is CASSLGTSGSVNEQFF. CDR3 DNA: TGCGCCAGCAGCTTGGGTACTAGCGGGAGTGTTAATGAGCAGTTCTTC. The entire variable domain, with the rest obtained from reference TRBV5-1 and TRBJ2-1, is as follows: KAGVTQTPRYLIKTRGQQVTLSCSPISGHRSVSWYQQTPGQGLQFLFEYFSETQRNKGNFPGRFSGRQFSNSRSEMNVSTLELGDSALYLCASSLGTSGSVNEQFFGPGTRLTVL.

This clone came up once. The chain employs TRBV27 and TRBJ2-3; D gene unclear. The CDR3 is made up of 11 amino acids. V was shortened by 8 bases and J by 5 bases, with 8 bases between the two germline ends. Germline V gene sequence: CDR1 MNHEY, CDR2 SMNVEV (reference sequence). The CDR3 here is CASPGEDTQYF. Written as DNA, the CDR3 is TGTGCCAGCCCAGGAGAAGATACGCAGTATTTT.

The rearrangement uses TRBV5-1 and TRBJ1-1; 9 bases fit TRBD1. The CDR3 loop spans 15 amino acids. Germline assignment: CDR1 SGHRS and CDR2 YFSETQ. V shed 4 bases, J shed 1 base, and the junction held 5 bases outside the gene matches. The CDR3 coding sequence is TGCGCCAGCAGCGCGGGACAGGGTTGGAACACTGAAGCTTTCTTT. Residues: CASSAGQGWNTEAFF.

V and J are TRBV2 and TRBJ2-5; 14 bases agree with TRBD2. The length of the CDR3 is 18 residues. Germline CDR1 is SNHLY and CDR2 is FYNNEI. V shed 5 bases and J 4 bases; nucleotides not matched to a gene: 12. The CDR3, as DNA: TGTGCCAGCAGTCCCGGACTAGCGGGAGGCCGTTGGGGAGAGACCCAGTACTTC. The encoded protein is CASSPGLAGGRWGETQYF.

The chain has TRBV25-1 and TRBJ2-7; D gene uncertain. CDR1 MGHDK and CDR2 SYGVNS come from the germline V gene. V shed 4 bases and J shed 4 bases, with 5 bases lying between them. The CDR3 has 11 amino acids. The DNA for the CDR3 is TGTGCCAGCAGTGTTGGGTACGAGCAGTACTTC. Protein product: CASSVGYEQYF.

The J gene is TRBJ2-2, the V gene TRBV5-1; D unresolved. In germline, CDR1 is SGHRS, CDR2 YFSETQ. Trimming removed 1 base from V and 0 bases from J, with 10 bases in between. This CDR3 has 16 amino acids. The CDR3 nucleotides read TGCGCCAGCAGCTTGAAAGGAGTCACGAACACCGGGGAGCTGTTTTTT. Translated, it gives CASSLKGVTNTGELFF.

This clone was seen only a few times. This rearrangement joins TRBV16 to TRBJ1-5, with TRBD1 identical over 7 bases. Germline V gene sequence: CDR1 KGHSY, CDR2 FQNENV. CDR3 length: 17 amino acids. V dropped 3 bases and J dropped 1; count of bases not matched to a gene: 9. The CDR3 sequence: CASSQGQYVTSNQPQHF. As DNA, the CDR3 is TGTGCCAGCAGCCAGGGACAGTACGTTACCAGCAATCAGCCCCAGCATTTT.

The gene calls are TRBV6-2 or TRBV6-3 and TRBJ1-4; D might be TRBD1 (5 bases). Per the germline V gene, CDR1 is MNHEY and CDR2 is SVGEGT. V was cut by 6 bases and J by 10 bases, with 18 bases left in between. This CDR3 is built from 14 residues. The CDR3 spells CASSNRPGFGKLFF. For the CDR3, the DNA is TGTGCCAGCAGCAACAGGCCGGGGTTCGGAAAACTGTTTTTT.

The V gene is TRBV30, the J gene TRBJ1-3, with D hard to call. Trimming removed 0 bases from V and 2 bases from J, with 11 bases in between. Germline V gene sequence: CDR1 GTSNPN, CDR2 SVGIG (reference sequence). This CDR3 comprises 15 residues. For the CDR3, the DNA is TGTGCCTGGAGTGTAGGGCTTTCCCCTGGAAACACCATATATTTT. This gives the protein CAWSVGLSPGNTIYF.

This chain uses TRBV3-1 (or the pseudogene TRBV3-2) with TRBJ2-3, with unresolved D. V shed 1 base and J shed 2 bases, with 13 bases lying between them. CDR1 is LGHDT, CDR2 YNNKEL, per germline (reference sequence). There are 16 residues in the CDR3. This CDR3 is CASSQGMTTLTDTQYF. For the CDR3, the DNA is TGTGCCAGCAGCCAAGGAATGACCACCCTCACAGATACGCAGTATTTT.

The chain combines TRBV4-1 with TRBJ2-5; 7 bases agree with TRBD1. With V trimmed by 5 bases and J by 2 bases, 17 bases remained unmatched. The CDR3 extends over 18 amino acids. Per the germline V gene, CDR1 is MGHRA and CDR2 is YSYEKL. The CDR3 nucleotides read TGCGCCAGCAGCTTCAAACAGGGGCCCCGCCCCTCTCAAGAGACCCAGTACTTC. Translated: CASSFKQGPRPSQETQYF.

This clone was seen just once. This rearrangement joins TRBV27 to TRBJ2-5, with 11 bases identical to TRBD2. The CDR3 covers 16 residues. V shed 5 bases and J 4 bases; nucleotides not matched to a gene: 9. Germline lookup yields CDR1 MNHEY and CDR2 SMNVEV (reference sequence). This CDR3 is CASSLLAGGPGETQYF. DNA of the CDR3: TGTGCCAGCAGTCTTCTAGCGGGAGGTCCGGGAGAGACCCAGTACTTC.

This rearrangement joins TRBV5-1 to TRBJ2-7; 8 bases map to TRBD1. This CDR3 region has 13 residues. In germline, CDR1 is SGHRS, CDR2 YFSETQ. V lost 2 bases and J lost 9; bases outside the gene matches: 7. The CDR3 DNA reads as TGCGCCAGCAGCTTAGGACAGGGTATGGCGCAGTACTTC. Translation gives CASSLGQGMAQYF.

This chain uses TRBV28 with TRBJ2-3; TRBD2 matches 8 bases. The CDR3 totals 15 residues. The J segment lost 4 bases and the V segment lost 5 bases, leaving 8 bases of the junction unmatched. Germline V gene sequence: CDR1 MDHEN, CDR2 SYDVKM. The CDR3 nucleotides are TGTGCCAGCAGTCAAGGGGGACTAGGTCCAGATACGCAGTATTTT. Translation gives CASSQGGLGPDTQYF. Full variable domain (rest looked up from reference TRBV28 and TRBJ2-3): DVKVTQSSRYLVKRTGEKVFLECVQDMDHENMFWYRQDPGLGLRLIYFSYDVKMKEKGDIPEGYSVSREKKERFSLILESASTNQTSMYLCASSQGGLGPDTQYFGPGTRLTVL.

This clone appeared a few times. The rearrangement links TRBV9 to TRBJ1-6, with a tentative D call TRBD1 (5 bases). This CDR3 is built from 15 residues. Trimming took 4 bases from V and 8 from J, leaving 16 bases between them. Germline lookup yields CDR1 SGDLS and CDR2 YYNGEE. The CDR3 reads CASSSMGGSDSPLHF. The CDR3 nucleotides are TGTGCCAGCAGCTCAATGGGGGGGTCGGATTCACCCCTCCACTTT.

This chain links TRBV5-1 with TRBJ2-7; 9 positions match TRBD1. V trimming: 4 bases; J trimming: 6 bases; junction bases outside the gene matches: 8. Looked up from germline, CDR1 is SGHRS and CDR2 is YFSETQ. This CDR3 contains 14 residues. This CDR3 reads CASSIRDREGEQYF. In nucleotides, the CDR3 is TGCGCCAGCAGCATAAGGGACAGGGAGGGCGAGCAGTACTTC.